Listed here are 9 T cell receptor beta chains from one sample, sequenced in a study of blood T cells in healthy people across ages. A second PCR of about 6 to 12 cycles used a sample-barcoded 5' primer and a J-beta primer mix. Using its own MiXCR run on the 5' RACE reads, TCRdb lists one record per CDR3 protein. The sample holds hundreds of thousands of distinct CDR3 sequences; 21% are singletons and the top ten take 3% to 4.5%. The sample was blood. These TCRs come from a man in his 70s in good health.

V and J are TRBV7-9 and TRBJ1-5, with 9 bases aligning to TRBD1. The V gene's germline CDR1 is SEHNR and CDR2 FQNEAQ (reference sequence). Unmatched junction bases numbered 4, after V lost 3 bases and J lost 7 bases. The CDR3 contains 14 residues. Written as DNA, the CDR3 is TGTGCCAGCAGCTTCCACAGGGGGCCCCAGCCCCAGCATTTT. It specifies CASSFHRGPQPQHF.

This clonotype turned up a few times. The chain couples TRBV21-1 to TRBJ2-3. TRBV21-1 is described as a pseudogene. The CDR3 has 12 amino acids. CDR3 in amino acids: CASSKIPETQYF. CDR3 nucleotide sequence: TGTGCCAGCAGCAAGATTCCTGAGACCCAGTACTTT.

Details on this clonotype: With a much larger clone just one base away, this may be a read error. For the CDR3, the DNA is TGTGTCAGCAGTTACTCGGACAGGGCCAAGGAGACCCAGTACTTC. This translates into CVSSYSDRAKETQYF. The V and J genes are TRBV6-6 and TRBJ2-5; 8 nucleotides line up with TRBD1. Germline V lookup: CDR1 MNHNY, CDR2 SVGAGI (reference sequence). This CDR3 region has 15 residues.

This clonotype was counted a few times. V gene TRBV6-1 combines with J gene TRBJ2-7; maybe TRBD1 (6 bases). Germline V gene data show CDR1 as MNHNS and CDR2 as SASEGT. The CDR3 has 15 residues. V was shortened by 6 bases and J by 0 bases, with 15 bases between the two germline ends. Written as DNA, the CDR3 is TGTGCCAGCAGACGTGGACAGAAGGACTCCTACGAGCAGTACTTC. It is translated as CASRRGQKDSYEQYF.

This clonotype has a count of ten or more. The chain links TRBV3-1 to TRBJ1-4; weak D call: TRBD1 (5 bases). CDR1 is LGHDT and CDR2 is YNNKEL in the germline V gene (reference sequence). V lost 3 bases to trimming and J lost 0 bases, with 11 bases between them. The CDR3 has 16 residues. CDR3 nucleotides: TGTGCCAGCAGCCAGGGATGGGGCCCAACTAATGAAAAACTGTTTTTT. As protein: CASSQGWGPTNEKLFF.

This chain connects TRBV6-2 or TRBV6-3 to TRBJ2-7; 10 bases are a match to TRBD1. CDR3 size: 17 residues. Germline CDR1 and CDR2: MNHEY and SVGEGT. The J segment lost 5 bases and the V segment lost 0 bases, leaving 10 bases of the junction unmatched. The DNA of the CDR3 is TGTGCCAGCAGTTACTCCCGATGGGGACAGGGGACCCACGAGCAGTACTTC. Protein sequence: CASSYSRWGQGTHEQYF.

The J gene is TRBJ1-2, the V gene TRBV5-1; unclear D gene. Germline V CDR1 and CDR2: SGHRS, YFSETQ. Deletions cut 5 bases from V and 4 bases from J, with 12 bases between. The length of the CDR3 is 13 residues. CDR3 bases: TGCGCCAGCAGTTCCGACCCCCTCTATGGCTACACCTTC. Protein sequence: CASSSDPLYGYTF.

This chain joins TRBV5-1 and TRBJ1-6; tentative D call: TRBD1 (5 bases). Trimming left V 4 bases short and J 7 bases short, with 12 bases between. The CDR3 runs 14 residues. CDR1 is SGHRS, CDR2 YFSETQ, per germline. Here the CDR3 reads CASSLMDKNSPLHF. The CDR3 DNA is TGCGCCAGCAGCCTAATGGACAAAAATTCACCCCTCCACTTT.

This clonotype showed up just a few times. This chain connects TRBV6-6 to TRBJ2-5, with 7 nucleotides matching TRBD1. This CDR3 spans 13 amino acids. The ends lost 6 bases at V and 1 base at J; junction bases unmatched: 2. The germline CDR1 and CDR2 sequences are MNHNY and SVGAGI (reference sequence). The CDR3 coding sequence is TGTGCCAGCAGAACAGGGGCCCAAGAGACCCAGTACTTC. As protein: CASRTGAQETQYF.